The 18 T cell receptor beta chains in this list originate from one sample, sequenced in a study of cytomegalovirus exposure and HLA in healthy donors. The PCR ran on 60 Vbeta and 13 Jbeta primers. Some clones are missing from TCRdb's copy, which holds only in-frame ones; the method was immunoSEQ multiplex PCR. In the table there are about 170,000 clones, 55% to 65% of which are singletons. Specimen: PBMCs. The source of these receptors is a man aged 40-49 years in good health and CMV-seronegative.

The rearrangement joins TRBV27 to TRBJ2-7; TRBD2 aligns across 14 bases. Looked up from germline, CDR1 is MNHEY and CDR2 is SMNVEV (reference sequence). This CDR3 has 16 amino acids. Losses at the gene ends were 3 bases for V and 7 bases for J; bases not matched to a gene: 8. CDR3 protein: CASSFGTSGRGAEQYF. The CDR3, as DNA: TGTGCCAGCAGTTTCGGGACTAGCGGGAGAGGGGCAGAGCAGTACTTC.

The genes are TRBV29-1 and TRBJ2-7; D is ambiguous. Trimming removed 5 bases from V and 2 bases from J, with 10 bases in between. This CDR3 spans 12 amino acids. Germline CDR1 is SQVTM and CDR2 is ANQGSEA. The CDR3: CSVSVEAYEQYF. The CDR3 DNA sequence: TGCAGCGTTTCGGTAGAAGCCTACGAGCAGTACTTC.

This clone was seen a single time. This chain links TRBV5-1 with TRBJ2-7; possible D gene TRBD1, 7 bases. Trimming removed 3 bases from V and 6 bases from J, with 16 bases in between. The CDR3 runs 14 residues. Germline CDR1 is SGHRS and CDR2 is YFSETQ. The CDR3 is CASSSPGTAGEQYF. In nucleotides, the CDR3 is TGCGCCAGCAGCTCCCCCGGGACAGCGGGCGAGCAGTACTTC.

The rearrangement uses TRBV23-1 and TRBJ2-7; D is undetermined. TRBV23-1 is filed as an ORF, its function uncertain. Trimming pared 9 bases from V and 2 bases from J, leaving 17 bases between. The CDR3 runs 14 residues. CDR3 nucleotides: TGCGCCAGGATCAGAAACCCCTCCGCCTACGAGCAGTACTTC. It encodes CARIRNPSAYEQYF.

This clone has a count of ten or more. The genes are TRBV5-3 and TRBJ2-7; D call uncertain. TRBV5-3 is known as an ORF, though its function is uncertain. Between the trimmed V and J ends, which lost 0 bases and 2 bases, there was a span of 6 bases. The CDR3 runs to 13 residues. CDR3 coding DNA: TGTGCCAGAAGCTTGGGACAAACCTACGAGCAGTACTTC. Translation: CARSLGQTYEQYF.

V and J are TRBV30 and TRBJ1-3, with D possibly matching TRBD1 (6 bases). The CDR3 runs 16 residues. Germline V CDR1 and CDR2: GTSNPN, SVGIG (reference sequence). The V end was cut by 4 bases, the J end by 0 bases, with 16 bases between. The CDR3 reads CAWIKQGRSSGNTIYF. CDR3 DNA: TGTGCCTGGATTAAACAGGGCCGAAGCTCTGGAAACACCATATATTTT. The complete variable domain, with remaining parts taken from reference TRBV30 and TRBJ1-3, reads SQTIHQWPATLVQPVGSPLSLECTVEGTSNPNLYWYRQAAGRGLQLLFYSVGIGQISSEVPQNLSASRPQDRQFILSSKKLLLSDSGFYLCAWIKQGRSSGNTIYFGEGSWLTVV.

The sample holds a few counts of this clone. CDR3 bases: TGCAGCGGCACGAGGGGGGGCCAAGAGACCCAGTACTTC. This encodes CSGTRGGQETQYF. The J gene is TRBJ2-5, the V gene TRBV29-1; maybe TRBD2 (7 bases). Trimming left V 7 bases short and J 1 base short, with 13 bases between. Germline CDR1 SQVTM, CDR2 ANQGSEA. CDR3 length: 13 amino acids. Combining the CDR3 with reference TRBV29-1 and TRBJ2-5 gives the whole variable domain SAVISQKPSRDICQRGTSLTIQCQVDSQVTMMFWYRQQPGQSLTLIATANQGSEATYESGFVIDKFPISRPNLTFSTLTVSNMSPEDSSIYLCSGTRGGQETQYFGPGTRLLVL.

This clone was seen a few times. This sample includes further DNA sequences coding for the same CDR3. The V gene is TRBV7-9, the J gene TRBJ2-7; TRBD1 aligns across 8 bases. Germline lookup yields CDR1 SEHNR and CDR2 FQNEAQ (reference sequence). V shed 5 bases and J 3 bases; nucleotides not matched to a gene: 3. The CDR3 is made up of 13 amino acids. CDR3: CASSLQGDYEQYF. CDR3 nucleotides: TGTGCCAGCAGCCTACAGGGGGACTACGAGCAGTACTTC.

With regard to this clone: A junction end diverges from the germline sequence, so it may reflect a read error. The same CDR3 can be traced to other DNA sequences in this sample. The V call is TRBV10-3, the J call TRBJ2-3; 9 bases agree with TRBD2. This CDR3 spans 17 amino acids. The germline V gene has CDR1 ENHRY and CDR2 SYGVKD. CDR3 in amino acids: CAISGDGRGGFLDTQYF. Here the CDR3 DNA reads TGTGCTATCAGTGGTGATGGGCGGGGGGGATTCTTAGATACGCAGTATTTT.

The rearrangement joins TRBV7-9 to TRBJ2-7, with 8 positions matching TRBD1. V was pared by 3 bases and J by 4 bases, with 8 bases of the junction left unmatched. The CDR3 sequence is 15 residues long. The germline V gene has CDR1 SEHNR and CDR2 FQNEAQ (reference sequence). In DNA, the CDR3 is TGTGCCAGCAGCTTGGGGGGACAGGTGAAGTACGAGCAGTACTTC. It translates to CASSLGGQVKYEQYF. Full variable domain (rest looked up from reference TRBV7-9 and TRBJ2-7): DTGVSQNPRHKITKRGQNVTFRCDPISEHNRLYWYRQTLGQGPEFLTYFQNEAQLEKSRLLSDRFSAERPKGSFSTLEIQRTEQGDSAMYLCASSLGGQVKYEQYFGPGTRLTVT.

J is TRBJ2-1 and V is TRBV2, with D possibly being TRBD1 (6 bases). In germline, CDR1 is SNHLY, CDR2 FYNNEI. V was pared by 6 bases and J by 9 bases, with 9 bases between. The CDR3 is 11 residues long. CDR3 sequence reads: CASRGALEQFF. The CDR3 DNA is TGTGCCAGCAGGGGGGCTCTTGAGCAGTTCTTC. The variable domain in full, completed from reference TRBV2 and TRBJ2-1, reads EPEVTQTPSHQVTQMGQEVILRCVPISNHLYFYWYRQILGQKVEFLVSFYNNEISEKSEIFDDQFSVERPDGSNFTLKIRSTKLEDSAMYFCASRGALEQFFGPGTRLTVL.

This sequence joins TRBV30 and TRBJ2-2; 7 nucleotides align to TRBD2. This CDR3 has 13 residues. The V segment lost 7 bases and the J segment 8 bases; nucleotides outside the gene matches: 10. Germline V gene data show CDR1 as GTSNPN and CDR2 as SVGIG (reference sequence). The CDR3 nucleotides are TGTGCCTTAAAGCGGGGAGGTCGAGGGGAGCTGTTTTTT. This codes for CALKRGGRGELFF.

The CDR3: CASSQGPRADTQYF. CDR3 sequence (DNA): TGCGCCAGCAGCCAAGGTCCCCGCGCCGATACGCAGTATTTT. The V and J genes are TRBV4-1 and TRBJ2-3; no definite D call. This CDR3 region has 14 residues. Germline assignment: CDR1 MGHRA and CDR2 YSYEKL. Trimming removed 1 base at V and 6 bases at J, with 11 bases between.

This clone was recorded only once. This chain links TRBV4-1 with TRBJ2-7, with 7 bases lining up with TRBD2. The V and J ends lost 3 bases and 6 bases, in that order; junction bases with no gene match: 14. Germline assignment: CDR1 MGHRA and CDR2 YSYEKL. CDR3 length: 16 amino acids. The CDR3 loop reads CASSHPGRGRYGEQYF. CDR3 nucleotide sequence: TGCGCCAGCAGCCACCCAGGGAGGGGACGATACGGCGAGCAGTACTTC.

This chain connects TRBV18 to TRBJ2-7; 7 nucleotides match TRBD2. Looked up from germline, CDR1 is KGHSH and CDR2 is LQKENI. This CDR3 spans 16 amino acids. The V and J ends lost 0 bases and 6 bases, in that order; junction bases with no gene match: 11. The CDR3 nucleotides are TGTGCCAGCTCACCACCGGGGGGGAACGTACTGTCCGAGCAGTACTTC. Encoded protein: CASSPPGGNVLSEQYF.

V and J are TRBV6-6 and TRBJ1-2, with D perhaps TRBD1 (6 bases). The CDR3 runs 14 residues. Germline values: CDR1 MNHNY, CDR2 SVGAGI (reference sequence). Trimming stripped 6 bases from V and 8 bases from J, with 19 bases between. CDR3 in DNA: TGTGCCAGCAGAGCCAACAGGGCAGGAGGAGGCTACACCTTC. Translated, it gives CASRANRAGGGYTF.

The CDR3 sequence is CASSNGPLSGSYEQYF. The CDR3 DNA reads as TGTGCCAGCAGCAACGGGCCCCTTAGCGGGAGTTACGAGCAGTACTTC. The V gene is TRBV7-2, the J gene TRBJ2-7, with 9 positions matching TRBD2. The CDR3 is 16 amino acids. Germline loops: CDR1 SGHTA, CDR2 FQGNSA. V lost 5 bases to trimming and J lost 4 bases; unmatched junction nucleotides: 12.

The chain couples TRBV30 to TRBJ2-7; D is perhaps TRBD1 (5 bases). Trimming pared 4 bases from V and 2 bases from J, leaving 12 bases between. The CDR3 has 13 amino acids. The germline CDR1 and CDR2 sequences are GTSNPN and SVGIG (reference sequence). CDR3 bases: TGTGCCTGGACCCTCAAGGGGACCTACGAGCAGTACTTC. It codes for CAWTLKGTYEQYF.